This TCR beta chain was sequenced during a study of vaccination and CD4 T cells after COVID-19. Whole-study results and caveats: The rise in median SARS-CoV-2-reactive clonotypes, from approximately 23 to 38, was not significant.

V gave up 0 bases and J gave up 5 bases; unmatched junction bases: 10. The CDR3 length is 17 residues. Germline CDR1 reads MNHEY; CDR2 reads SMNVEV (reference sequence). Notes on this clonotype: The antigen is not known.

Sequence data for DNA of cultured CD4+ T cells were generated by the Oncomine TCR Beta short-read assay. TCRdb called the PCR reads again in MiXCR, with one record for every CDR3 protein. Found here are 10,000 to 13,000 distinct CDR3 sequences, about half of them singletons; the top ten hold roughly a tenth. The sample's treatment: approximately nine-day PBMC culture with coronavirus spike peptide pools or control peptides (ViraFEST assay). The chain couples TRBV27 to TRBJ2-4; TRBD2 matches 7 bases. Sequenced sample: CD4+ T cells from blood, cultured in vitro. This TCR was recovered from a human donor who had recovered from COVID-19. DNA for the CDR3: TGTGCCAGCAGTTTATCGGTTACGGGAGGCCGTCAAAACATTCAGTACTTC. Residues: CASSLSVTGGRQNIQYF.